Following are 18 T cell receptor beta chains from one sample sequenced in a study of shared clonotypes between healthy human individuals. Profiled with immunoSEQ multiplex PCR; TCRdb holds only in-frame clones, not every one. The sample holds around 500,000 clones; 79% are singletons and the top ten take over 9.5%. Specimen: PBMCs. These receptors all come from a woman in her 40s in good health. Some clones in this sample may be carry-over from other donors' samples.

The chain has TRBV5-1 and TRBJ1-1, with 7 bases identical to TRBD1. Germline V CDR1 and CDR2: SGHRS, YFSETQ. This CDR3 spans 13 amino acids. V shed 4 bases, J shed 10 bases, and the junction held 10 bases outside the gene matches. As DNA, the CDR3 is TGCGCCAGCAGCGGCGGACAGGTCGAGATAGCTTTCTTT. It encodes CASSGGQVEIAFF.

V usage is TRBV2 and J usage is TRBJ2-5, with 13 positions matching TRBD2. The trim removed 7 bases at V and 1 base at J, leaving 9 bases unmatched. CDR1 and CDR2 (germline): SNHLY, FYNNEI. The length of the CDR3 is 17 residues. CDR3 nucleotides: TGTGCCAGCACCAAGGGACTAGCGGGAAACTCCCAAGAGACCCAGTACTTC. This codes for CASTKGLAGNSQETQYF.

The chain recombines TRBV25-1 with TRBJ2-1; 13 bases are shared with TRBD2. The V and J ends lost 4 bases and 6 bases, in that order; junction bases with no gene match: 3. The CDR3 runs 15 residues. From germline, CDR1 is MGHDK and CDR2 SYGVNS. The CDR3 region has the DNA TGTGCCAGCAGTGTCCGACTAGCGGGAGGCAATGAGCAGTTCTTC. Translating it yields CASSVRLAGGNEQFF.

This clone is a singleton in its sample. The gene calls are TRBV5-4 and TRBJ2-3; D perhaps matches TRBD2 (6 bases). Germline V lookup: CDR1 SGHNT, CDR2 YYREEE (reference sequence). The CDR3 consists of 16 residues. V lost 2 bases to trimming and J lost 2 bases, with 15 bases between them. The CDR3 DNA reads TGTGCCAGCAGCTTTCGGGGGACCTCGCCCACAGATACGCAGTATTTT. Encoded protein: CASSFRGTSPTDTQYF. Supplemented by reference TRBV5-4 and TRBJ2-3, the full variable domain reads ETGVTQSPTHLIKTRGQQVTLRCSSQSGHNTVSWYQQALGQGPQFIFQYYREEENGRGNFPPRFSGLQFPNYSSELNVNALELDDSALYLCASSFRGTSPTDTQYFGPGTRLTVL.

The CDR3 reads CASSQGQGTGELFF. The CDR3 coding sequence is TGCGCCAGCAGCCAAGGTCAGGGGACCGGGGAGCTGTTTTTT. The rearrangement links TRBV4-1 to TRBJ2-2, with TRBD1 as a possible D gene (6 bases). The CDR3 is 14 residues long. Germline V gives CDR1 MGHRA, CDR2 YSYEKL. Trimming shortened V by 1 base and J by 5 bases, and 8 bases separated the two germline ends.

This chain links TRBV5-1 with TRBJ2-6; 7 nucleotides line up with TRBD1. J gave up 2 bases and V 7 bases, and 9 bases lay outside the gene matches. Per the germline V gene, CDR1 is SGHRS and CDR2 is YFSETQ. The CDR3 loop spans 16 amino acids. The CDR3 spells CASATQGVAGANVLTF. The CDR3 DNA reads TGCGCCAGCGCCACCCAGGGGGTGGCTGGGGCCAACGTCCTGACTTTC. Supplemented by reference TRBV5-1 and TRBJ2-6, the full variable domain reads KAGVTQTPRYLIKTRGQQVTLSCSPISGHRSVSWYQQTPGQGLQFLFEYFSETQRNKGNFPGRFSGRQFSNSRSEMNVSTLELGDSALYLCASATQGVAGANVLTFGAGSRLTVL.

The rearrangement uses TRBV4-1 and TRBJ2-2, with TRBD1 matching 8 bases. The CDR3 totals 18 residues. The germline V gene encodes CDR1 MGHRA and CDR2 YSYEKL. J was trimmed by 1 base and V by 4 bases; bases with no gene match: 11. As DNA, the CDR3 is TGCGCCAGCAGCCTACCTCAGGGGGCAGGGCGGAACACCGGGGAGCTGTTTTTT. Translating gives CASSLPQGAGRNTGELFF.

This clone has only one observation. The chain joins TRBV5-1 to TRBJ1-4, with 8 nucleotides matching TRBD1. After removal of 7 bases from V and 4 bases from J, the junction contained 3 bases not matched to a gene. From germline, CDR1 is SGHRS and CDR2 YFSETQ. CDR3 length: 13 residues. CDR3 sequence (DNA): TGCGCCAGCCAGGGGGCCGGTAATGAAAAACTGTTTTTT. Encoded protein: CASQGAGNEKLFF. Looking up the rest from reference TRBV5-1 and TRBJ1-4 gives the full variable domain: KAGVTQTPRYLIKTRGQQVTLSCSPISGHRSVSWYQQTPGQGLQFLFEYFSETQRNKGNFPGRFSGRQFSNSRSEMNVSTLELGDSALYLCASQGAGNEKLFFGSGTQLSVL.

This clone has ten or more counts. The identical CDR3 is also encoded by other nucleotide sequences in the sample. This chain connects TRBV5-4 to TRBJ2-5; D uncertain. The length of the CDR3 is 13 residues. V dropped 0 bases and J dropped 5 bases, with 8 bases sitting between them. CDR1 is SGHNT, CDR2 YYREEE, per germline (reference sequence). The CDR3 region has the DNA TGTGCCAGCAGCTTGGTACCCCGGGAGACCCAGTACTTC. This encodes CASSLVPRETQYF.

As concerns this clone: The same CDR3 can be traced to other DNA sequences in this sample. V usage is TRBV18 and J usage is TRBJ2-7; 9 nucleotides agree with TRBD1. The CDR3 covers 14 residues. Germline CDR1 reads KGHSH; CDR2 reads LQKENI. After removal of 2 bases from V and 3 bases from J, the junction contained 2 bases not matched to a gene. The CDR3 DNA reads TGTGCCAGCTCACCAGGGACAGGGAACTACGAGCAGTACTTC. It specifies CASSPGTGNYEQYF.

This chain joins TRBV28 and TRBJ1-1; no reliable D call. V was cut by 4 bases and J by 0 bases, with 9 bases left in between. CDR1 is MDHEN, CDR2 SYDVKM, per germline. The CDR3 contains 14 residues. The CDR3 sequence is CASSWPRMNTEAFF. The CDR3 DNA is TGTGCCAGCAGTTGGCCGAGGATGAACACTGAAGCTTTCTTT. Full variable domain (outside the CDR3, taken from reference TRBV28 and TRBJ1-1): DVKVTQSSRYLVKRTGEKVFLECVQDMDHENMFWYRQDPGLGLRLIYFSYDVKMKEKGDIPEGYSVSREKKERFSLILESASTNQTSMYLCASSWPRMNTEAFFGQGTRLTVV.

This chain links TRBV7-6 with TRBJ2-5; 7 bases map to TRBD2. The trim removed 0 bases at V and 1 base at J, leaving 8 bases unmatched. This CDR3 spans 17 amino acids. The germline CDR1 and CDR2 sequences are SGHVS and FNYEAQ. The CDR3 here is CASSLAGGGASQETQYF. The CDR3 bases are TGTGCCAGCAGCTTAGCGGGGGGAGGGGCCTCCCAAGAGACCCAGTACTTC.

The CDR3 DNA sequence: TGTGCCAGTAACCCCGGGACTAGCGGGAGTAGGGAGCAGTTCTTC. It translates to CASNPGTSGSREQFF. This chain joins TRBV19 and TRBJ2-1; 14 nucleotides agree with TRBD2. CDR1 LNHDA and CDR2 SQIVND come from the germline V gene (reference sequence). With V trimmed by 7 bases and J by 10 bases, 9 bases remained unmatched. CDR3 length equals 15 residues.

The rearrangement uses TRBV30 and TRBJ2-7, with TRBD1 matching over 9 bases. The CDR3 runs 18 residues. Germline lookup yields CDR1 GTSNPN and CDR2 SVGIG (reference sequence). J was trimmed by 3 bases and V by 1 base; bases with no gene match: 16. This chain's CDR3 is CAWSGQGPPGQGLYEQYF. The CDR3 coding sequence is TGTGCCTGGAGTGGCCAGGGGCCCCCGGGACAGGGACTCTACGAGCAGTACTTC.

The chain uses TRBV18 and TRBJ2-5; no definite D call. CDR1 is KGHSH, CDR2 LQKENI, per germline. There are 15 residues in the CDR3. V was cut by 2 bases and J by 3 bases, with 13 bases left in between. CDR3 protein: CASSPMGSPEETQYF. CDR3 DNA sequence: TGTGCCAGCTCACCAATGGGCAGTCCAGAAGAGACCCAGTACTTC.

The chain is built from TRBV2 and TRBJ1-6; D possibly corresponds to TRBD1 (5 bases). Germline CDR1 reads SNHLY; CDR2 reads FYNNEI. This CDR3 contains 13 residues. The V gene lost 7 bases and the J gene lost 10 bases, with 14 bases spanning the gap. CDR3 in amino acids: CASNAGRESPLHF. DNA of the CDR3: TGTGCCAGCAACGCAGGGCGCGAATCACCCCTCCACTTT.

Notes on this clone: In the same sample, other DNA sequences code for this CDR3. The chain joins TRBV13 to TRBJ2-3; 12 positions agree with TRBD2. Germline V gene lookup returns CDR1 PRHDT and CDR2 FYEKMQ (reference sequence). J gave up 6 bases and V 0 bases, and 1 base lay outside the gene matches. CDR3 length: 15 residues. CDR3 residues: CASSLGLAGGDTQYF. In DNA, the CDR3 is TGTGCCAGCAGCTTAGGCCTAGCGGGAGGGGATACGCAGTATTTT.

This chain links TRBV10-2 with TRBJ1-5, with 8 positions matching TRBD1. Germline V gene lookup returns CDR1 WSHSY and CDR2 SAAADI. Trimming took 6 bases from V and 0 from J; bases not matched to a gene: 7. The CDR3 spans 16 residues. This CDR3 is CASSQKTGDSNQPQHF. Here the CDR3 DNA reads TGCGCCAGCAGCCAGAAGACAGGGGATAGCAATCAGCCCCAGCATTTT.